This T cell receptor (beta chain) was sequenced in a study of blood T cell repertoires in COVID-19. Repertoires were generated with immunoSEQ multiplex PCR, while TCRdb's copy carries only in-frame clones and drops some. This repertoire shows 200,000 to 250,000 clones, about 79% found once; its top ten account for 1.3%. This receptor was taken from a woman aged 40 to 50 with acute COVID-19. What was sequenced was PBMCs or T cells enriched from blood (not recorded which).

The CDR3 region has the DNA TGTGCCAGTAGTAAGAGTCAGGGCAACGTCCTGACTTTC. Translating gives CASSKSQGNVLTF. This chain uses TRBV19 with TRBJ2-6, with a possible D match to TRBD1 (5 bases). Per germline, CDR1 LNHDA and CDR2 SQIVND (reference sequence). The CDR3 has 13 residues. With 4 bases removed from V and 9 bases from J, the gap between germline ends came to 10 bases.